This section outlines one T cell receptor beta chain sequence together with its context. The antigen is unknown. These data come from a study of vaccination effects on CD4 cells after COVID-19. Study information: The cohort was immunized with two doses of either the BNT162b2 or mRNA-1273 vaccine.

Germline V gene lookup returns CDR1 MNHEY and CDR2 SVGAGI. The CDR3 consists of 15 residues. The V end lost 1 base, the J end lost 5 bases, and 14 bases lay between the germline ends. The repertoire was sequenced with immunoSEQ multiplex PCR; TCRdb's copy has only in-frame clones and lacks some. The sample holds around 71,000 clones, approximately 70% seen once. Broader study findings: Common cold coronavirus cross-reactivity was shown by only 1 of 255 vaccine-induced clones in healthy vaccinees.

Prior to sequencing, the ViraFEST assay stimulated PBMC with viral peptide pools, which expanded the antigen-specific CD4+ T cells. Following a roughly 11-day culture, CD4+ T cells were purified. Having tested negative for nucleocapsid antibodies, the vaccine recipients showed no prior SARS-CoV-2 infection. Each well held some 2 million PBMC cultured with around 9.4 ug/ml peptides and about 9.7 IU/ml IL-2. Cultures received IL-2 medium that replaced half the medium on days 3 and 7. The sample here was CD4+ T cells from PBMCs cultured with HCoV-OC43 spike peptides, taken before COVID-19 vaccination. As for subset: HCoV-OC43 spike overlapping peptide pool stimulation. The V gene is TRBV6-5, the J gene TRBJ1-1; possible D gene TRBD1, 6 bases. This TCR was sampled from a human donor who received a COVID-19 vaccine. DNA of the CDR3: TGTGCCAGCAGTTACTTGCCGCGGGGACAAACTGAAGCTTTCTTT. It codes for CASSYLPRGQTEAFF.